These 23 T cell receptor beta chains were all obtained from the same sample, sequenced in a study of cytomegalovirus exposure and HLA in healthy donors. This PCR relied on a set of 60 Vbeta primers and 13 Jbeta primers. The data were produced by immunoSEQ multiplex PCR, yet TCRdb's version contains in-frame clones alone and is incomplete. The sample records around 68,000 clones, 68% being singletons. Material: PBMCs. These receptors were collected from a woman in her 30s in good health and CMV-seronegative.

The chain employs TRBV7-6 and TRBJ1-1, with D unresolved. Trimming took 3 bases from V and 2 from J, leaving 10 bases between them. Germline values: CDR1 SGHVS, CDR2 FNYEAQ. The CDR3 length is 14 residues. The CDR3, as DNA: TGTGCCAGCAGCTTGCAAAGAGCTAACACTGAAGCTTTCTTT. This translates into CASSLQRANTEAFF.

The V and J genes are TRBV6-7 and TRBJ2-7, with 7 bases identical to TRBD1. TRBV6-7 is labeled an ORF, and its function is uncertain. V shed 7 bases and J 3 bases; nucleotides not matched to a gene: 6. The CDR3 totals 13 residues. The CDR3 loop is CASTPDRFYEQYF. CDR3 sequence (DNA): TGTGCCAGCACTCCGGACAGGTTCTACGAGCAGTACTTC.

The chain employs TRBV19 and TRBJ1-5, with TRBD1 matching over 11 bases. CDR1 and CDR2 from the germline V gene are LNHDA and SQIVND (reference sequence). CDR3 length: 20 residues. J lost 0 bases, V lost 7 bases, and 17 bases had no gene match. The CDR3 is CASTSLRDRGVRYSNQPQHF. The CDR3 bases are TGTGCCAGTACGAGTCTCCGGGACAGGGGGGTTCGGTATAGCAATCAGCCCCAGCATTTT.

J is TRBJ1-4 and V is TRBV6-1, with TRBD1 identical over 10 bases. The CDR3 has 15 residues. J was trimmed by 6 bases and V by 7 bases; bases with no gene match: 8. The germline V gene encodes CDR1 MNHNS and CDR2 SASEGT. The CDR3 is CASIRAGQGYEKLFF. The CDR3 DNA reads TGTGCCAGCATTAGAGCGGGACAGGGGTATGAAAAACTGTTTTTT.

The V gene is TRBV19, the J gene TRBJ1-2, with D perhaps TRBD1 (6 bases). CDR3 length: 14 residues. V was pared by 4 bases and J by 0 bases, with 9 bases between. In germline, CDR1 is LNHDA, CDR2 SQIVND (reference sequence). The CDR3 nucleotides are TGTGCCAGTAGTAACCGGGACACTAACTATGGCTACACCTTC. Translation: CASSNRDTNYGYTF.

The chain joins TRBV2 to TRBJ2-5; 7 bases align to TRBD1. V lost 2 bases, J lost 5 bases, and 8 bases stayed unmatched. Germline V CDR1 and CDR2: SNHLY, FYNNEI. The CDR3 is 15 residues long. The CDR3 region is CASSERPTGSETQYF. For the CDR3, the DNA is TGTGCCAGCAGTGAACGCCCGACAGGGTCGGAGACCCAGTACTTC.

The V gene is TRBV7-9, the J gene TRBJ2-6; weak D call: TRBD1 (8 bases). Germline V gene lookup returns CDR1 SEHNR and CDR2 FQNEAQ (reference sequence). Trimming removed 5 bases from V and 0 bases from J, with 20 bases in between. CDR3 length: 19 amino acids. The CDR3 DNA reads TGTGCCAGCAGCGCGTCCAGGGGGCGGACTAGCTCTGGGGCCAACGTCCTGACTTTC. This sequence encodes CASSASRGRTSSGANVLTF.

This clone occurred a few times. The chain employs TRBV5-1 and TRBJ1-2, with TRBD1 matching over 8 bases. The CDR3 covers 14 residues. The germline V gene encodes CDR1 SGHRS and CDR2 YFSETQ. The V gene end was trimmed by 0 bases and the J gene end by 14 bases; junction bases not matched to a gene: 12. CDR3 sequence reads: CASSLDPTGDARTF. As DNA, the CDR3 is TGCGCCAGCAGCTTGGATCCGACAGGGGACGCGAGAACCTTC.

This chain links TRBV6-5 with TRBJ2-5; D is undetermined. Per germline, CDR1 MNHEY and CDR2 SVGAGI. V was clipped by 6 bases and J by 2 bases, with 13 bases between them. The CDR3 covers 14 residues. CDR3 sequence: CASSPPALQETQYF. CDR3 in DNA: TGTGCCAGCAGCCCCCCTGCGCTTCAAGAGACCCAGTACTTC.

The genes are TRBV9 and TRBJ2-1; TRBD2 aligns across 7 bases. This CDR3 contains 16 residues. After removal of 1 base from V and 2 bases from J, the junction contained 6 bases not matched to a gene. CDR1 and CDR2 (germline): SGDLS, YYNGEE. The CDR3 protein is CASSVRNRGAYNEQFF. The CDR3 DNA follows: TGTGCCAGCAGCGTAAGGAACCGGGGGGCCTACAATGAGCAGTTCTTC.

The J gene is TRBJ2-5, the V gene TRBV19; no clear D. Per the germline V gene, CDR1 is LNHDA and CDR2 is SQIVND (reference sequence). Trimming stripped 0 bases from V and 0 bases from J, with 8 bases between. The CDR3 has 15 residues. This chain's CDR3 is CASSIDGLNQETQYF. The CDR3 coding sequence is TGTGCCAGTAGTATAGATGGTCTAAACCAAGAGACCCAGTACTTC. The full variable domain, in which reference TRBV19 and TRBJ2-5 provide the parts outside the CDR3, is DGGITQSPKYLFRKEGQNVTLSCEQNLNHDAMYWYRQDPGQGLRLIYYSQIVNDFQKGDIAEGYSVSREKKESFPLTVTSAQKNPTAFYLCASSIDGLNQETQYFGPGTRLLVL.

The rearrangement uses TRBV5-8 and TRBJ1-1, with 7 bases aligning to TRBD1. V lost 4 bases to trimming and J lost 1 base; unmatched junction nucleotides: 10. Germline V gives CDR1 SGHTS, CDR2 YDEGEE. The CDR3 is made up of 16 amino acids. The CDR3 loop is CASSPPGQQRNTEAFF. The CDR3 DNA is TGTGCCAGCAGCCCACCGGGACAGCAAAGGAACACTGAAGCTTTCTTT.

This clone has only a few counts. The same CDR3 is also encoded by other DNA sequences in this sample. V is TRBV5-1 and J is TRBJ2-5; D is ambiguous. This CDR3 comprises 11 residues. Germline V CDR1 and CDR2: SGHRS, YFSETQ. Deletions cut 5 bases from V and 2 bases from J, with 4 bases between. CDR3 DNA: TGCGCCAGCAGTTTACAAGAGACCCAGTACTTC. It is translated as CASSLQETQYF.

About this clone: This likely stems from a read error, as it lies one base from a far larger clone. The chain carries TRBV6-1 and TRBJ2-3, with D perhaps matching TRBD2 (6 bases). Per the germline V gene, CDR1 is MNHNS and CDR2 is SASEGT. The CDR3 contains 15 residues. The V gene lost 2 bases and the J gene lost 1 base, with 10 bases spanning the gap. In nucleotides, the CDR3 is TGTGCCAGCAGTGAATTATCGGGGGGCACAGATACGCAGTATTTT. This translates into CASSELSGGTDTQYF.

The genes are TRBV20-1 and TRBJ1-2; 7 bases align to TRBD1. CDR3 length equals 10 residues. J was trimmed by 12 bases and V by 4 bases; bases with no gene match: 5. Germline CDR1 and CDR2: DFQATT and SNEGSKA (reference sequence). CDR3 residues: CSATTGDHTF. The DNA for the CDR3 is TGCAGTGCTACTACAGGGGACCACACCTTC.

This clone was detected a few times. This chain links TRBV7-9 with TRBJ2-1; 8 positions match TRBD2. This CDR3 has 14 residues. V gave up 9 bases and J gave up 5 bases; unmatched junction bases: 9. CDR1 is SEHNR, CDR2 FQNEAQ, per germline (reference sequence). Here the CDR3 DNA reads TGTGCCAGTAAAAATAGCGGGGTAAACAATGAGCAGTTCTTC. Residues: CASKNSGVNNEQFF.

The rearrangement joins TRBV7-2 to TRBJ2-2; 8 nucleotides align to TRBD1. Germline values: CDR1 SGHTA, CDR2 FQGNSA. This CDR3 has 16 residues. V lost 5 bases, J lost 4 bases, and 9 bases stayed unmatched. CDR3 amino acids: CASSASRGRGTGELFF. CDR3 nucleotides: TGTGCCAGCAGCGCGTCCAGGGGGCGCGGCACCGGGGAGCTGTTTTTT. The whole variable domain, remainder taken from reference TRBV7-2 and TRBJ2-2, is GAGVSQSPSNKVTEKGKDVELRCDPISGHTALYWYRQSLGQGLEFLIYFQGNSAPDKSGLPSDRFSAERTGGSVSTLTIQRTQQEDSAVYLCASSASRGRGTGELFFGEGSRLTVL.

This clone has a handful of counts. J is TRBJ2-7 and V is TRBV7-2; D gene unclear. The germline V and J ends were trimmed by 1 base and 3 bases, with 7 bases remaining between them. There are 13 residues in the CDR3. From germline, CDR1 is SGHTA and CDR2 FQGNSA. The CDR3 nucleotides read TGTGCCAGCAGCTTAGGGAGAGTCTACGAGCAGTACTTC. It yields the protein CASSLGRVYEQYF.

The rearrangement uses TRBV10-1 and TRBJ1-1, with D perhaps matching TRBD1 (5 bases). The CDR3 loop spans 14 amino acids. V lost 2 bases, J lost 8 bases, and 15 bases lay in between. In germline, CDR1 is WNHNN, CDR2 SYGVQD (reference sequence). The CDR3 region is CASSEDNRRGEAFF. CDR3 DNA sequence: TGCGCCAGCAGTGAGGACAACCGTCGGGGGGAAGCTTTCTTT.

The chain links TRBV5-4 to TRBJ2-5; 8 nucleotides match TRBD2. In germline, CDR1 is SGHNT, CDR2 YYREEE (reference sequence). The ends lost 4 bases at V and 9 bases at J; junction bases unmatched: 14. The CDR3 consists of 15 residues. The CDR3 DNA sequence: TGTGCCAGCAGCGACCAGGGGCGGGGGGCCCGTGCCCAGTACTTC. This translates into CASSDQGRGARAQYF.

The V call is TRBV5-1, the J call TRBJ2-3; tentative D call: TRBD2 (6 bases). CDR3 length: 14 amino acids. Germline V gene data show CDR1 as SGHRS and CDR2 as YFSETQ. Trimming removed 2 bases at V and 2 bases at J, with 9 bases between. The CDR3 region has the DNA TGCGCCAGCAGCTTTAGCGGACTCACAGATACGCAGTATTTT. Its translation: CASSFSGLTDTQYF.

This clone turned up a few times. CDR3 coding DNA: TGTGCCAGCGCCGTTGGGGGGGCCCGCTCACCCCTCCACTTT. Translation: CASAVGGARSPLHF. V is TRBV5-6 and J is TRBJ1-6; D is perhaps TRBD1 (6 bases). This CDR3 is built from 14 residues. Germline V gives CDR1 SGHDT, CDR2 YYEEEE. Trimming cost V 7 bases and J 10 bases, with 18 bases left between them. The full variable domain, completed using reference TRBV5-6 and TRBJ1-6, is DAGVTQSPTHLIKTRGQQVTLRCSPKSGHDTVSWYQQALGQGPQFIFQYYEEEERQRGNFPDRFSGHQFPNYSSELNVNALLLGDSALYLCASAVGGARSPLHFGNGTRLTVT.

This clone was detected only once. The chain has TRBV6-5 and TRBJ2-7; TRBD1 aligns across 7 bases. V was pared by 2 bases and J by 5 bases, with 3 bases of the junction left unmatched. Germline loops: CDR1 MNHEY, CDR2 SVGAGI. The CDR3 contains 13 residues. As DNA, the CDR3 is TGTGCCAGCAGTTACGGGACAGAGGACGAGCAGTACTTC. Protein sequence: CASSYGTEDEQYF.